One sample yielded the 5 T cell receptor beta chains listed below, sequenced in a study of cytomegalovirus exposure and HLA in healthy donors. TCRdb's table, derived via immunoSEQ multiplex PCR, lists solely in-frame clones and lacks some. The sample lists about 180,000 clones; around 85% were seen once. The source material was PBMCs. These TCRs come from a man between 18 and 29 years old in good health and CMV-seropositive.

This clone is a singleton in its sample. The rearrangement uses TRBV5-7 and TRBJ1-5, with a weak D call TRBD1 (5 bases). TRBV5-7 is classed as an ORF, of uncertain function. The CDR3 totals 15 residues. V dropped 5 bases and J dropped 1 base, with 13 bases sitting between them. CDR3 sequence (DNA): TGTGCCAGCAGGCGGGGGGGGGACAGCAATCAGCCCCAGCATTTT. This encodes CASRRGGDSNQPQHF.

V and J are TRBV13 and TRBJ1-1, with a possible D match to TRBD1 (6 bases). CDR1 is PRHDT and CDR2 is FYEKMQ in the germline V gene (reference sequence). The CDR3 contains 16 residues. The V end lost 0 bases, the J end lost 3 bases, and 14 bases lay between the germline ends. CDR3 sequence (DNA): TGTGCCAGCAGCTTAGGGACCACAGGGCCGCACACTGAAGCTTTCTTT. This sequence encodes CASSLGTTGPHTEAFF.

This chain connects TRBV27 to TRBJ2-4, with a weak D call TRBD1 (6 bases). The V end lost 4 bases, the J end lost 2 bases, and 36 bases lay between the germline ends. CDR3 length: 23 residues. Looked up from germline, CDR1 is MNHEY and CDR2 is SMNVEV (reference sequence). The CDR3 sequence: CASSSKDRSSQGFRAFTKNIQYF. The CDR3 nucleotides are TGTGCCAGCAGTTCCAAGGACAGATCTAGCCAGGGCTTCAGAGCGTTTACCAAAAACATTCAGTACTTC.

This chain connects TRBV5-5 to TRBJ2-1, with a possible D match to TRBD1 (6 bases). Germline V gene lookup returns CDR1 SGHKS and CDR2 YYEKEE (reference sequence). Trimming cost V 0 bases and J 3 bases, with 10 bases left between them. The CDR3 runs to 15 residues. CDR3 loop: CASSLAGVFYNEQFF. The DNA of the CDR3 is TGTGCCAGCAGCTTGGCAGGGGTATTCTACAATGAGCAGTTCTTC.

The chain uses TRBV19 and TRBJ1-1; D remains unclear. The length of the CDR3 is 13 residues. V lost 2 bases and J lost 1, with 5 bases in between. Looked up from germline, CDR1 is LNHDA and CDR2 is SQIVND (reference sequence). The CDR3 nucleotides read TGTGCCAGTAGTATACGGGAGAACACTGAAGCTTTCTTT. This encodes CASSIRENTEAFF.